Listed here are 21 T cell receptor beta chains from one sample, sequenced in a study of cytomegalovirus exposure and HLA in healthy donors. In the PCR, 60 Vbeta and 13 Jbeta primers were used. TCRdb's table, derived via immunoSEQ multiplex PCR, lists solely in-frame clones and lacks some. The sample gives about 110,000 clones, over 60% of which show up once; 2.5% to 3.5% is in the top ten. The specimen sequenced was PBMCs. The receptor set was obtained from a young woman in good health and CMV-seropositive.

J is TRBJ2-1 and V is TRBV25-1; D not certain. The germline V and J ends were trimmed by 1 base and 7 bases, with 5 bases remaining between them. Looked up from germline, CDR1 is MGHDK and CDR2 is SYGVNS. The CDR3 spans 12 residues. CDR3 sequence reads: CASSEWRNEQFF. In DNA, the CDR3 is TGTGCCAGCAGTGAATGGAGAAATGAGCAGTTCTTC.

The chain links TRBV4-1 to TRBJ1-2; D remains unclear. The germline gives CDR1 MGHRA, CDR2 YSYEKL. Trimming shortened V by 1 base and J by 4 bases, and 10 bases separated the two germline ends. The CDR3 runs 14 residues. The CDR3 DNA reads TGCGCCAGCAGCCAAGTCTCAGGACTCTATGGCTACACCTTC. This gives the protein CASSQVSGLYGYTF.

In this sample, this clone turned up once. The gene calls are TRBV5-4 and TRBJ2-3; TRBD1 is a possible D gene (6 bases). V was shortened by 4 bases and J by 2 bases, with 14 bases between the two germline ends. This CDR3 is 15 amino acids long. Germline assignment: CDR1 SGHNT and CDR2 YYREEE (reference sequence). Here the CDR3 reads CASSQGLAATDTQYF. CDR3 nucleotide sequence: TGTGCCAGCAGCCAGGGGCTAGCAGCCACAGATACGCAGTATTTT.

This clone showed up just a few times. The chain uses TRBV6-5 and TRBJ1-1, with D perhaps matching TRBD1 (6 bases). This CDR3 comprises 13 residues. In germline, CDR1 is MNHEY, CDR2 SVGAGI. Trimming took 2 bases from V and 6 from J, leaving 10 bases between them. The DNA of the CDR3 is TGTGCCAGCAGTTACCCAGGACAGTCTGAAGCTTTCTTT. Translating it yields CASSYPGQSEAFF.

The chain carries TRBV4-1 and TRBJ1-5; 9 bases map to TRBD1. The CDR3 runs to 16 residues. Losses at the gene ends were 3 bases for V and 6 bases for J; bases not matched to a gene: 9. The germline V gene encodes CDR1 MGHRA and CDR2 YSYEKL. CDR3 in DNA: TGCGCCAGCAGCCAGGGGGGGACAGGGTGGTTTCAGCCCCAGCATTTT. This sequence encodes CASSQGGTGWFQPQHF.

For the CDR3, the DNA is TGTGCCAGTAGTATAAGGGGCAATGAGCAGTTCTTC. Encoded protein: CASSIRGNEQFF. V gene TRBV19 combines with J gene TRBJ2-1, with D possibly matching TRBD1 (5 bases). This CDR3 is 12 amino acids long. CDR1 LNHDA and CDR2 SQIVND come from the germline V gene (reference sequence). V dropped 2 bases and J dropped 6 bases, with 5 bases sitting between them.

The genes are TRBV5-1 and TRBJ1-4, with D possibly matching TRBD1 (5 bases). The CDR3 consists of 15 residues. V was clipped by 3 bases and J by 7 bases, with 16 bases between them. Per the germline V gene, CDR1 is SGHRS and CDR2 is YFSETQ. CDR3 bases: TGCGCCAGCAGCTCGAACGGGGGGGAGGGTGAAAAACTGTTTTTT. This encodes CASSSNGGEGEKLFF.

This clone was counted a few times. The gene calls are TRBV6-5 and TRBJ2-7, with a tentative D call TRBD1 (5 bases). V gave up 2 bases and J gave up 4 bases, with 18 bases separating them. This CDR3 is built from 16 residues. Germline V CDR1 and CDR2: MNHEY, SVGAGI. The CDR3 sequence is CASSYNPLQAPYEQYF. The CDR3 coding sequence is TGTGCCAGCAGTTACAACCCCTTACAGGCCCCGTACGAGCAGTACTTC.

This chain uses TRBV30 with TRBJ1-1; 9 bases are a match to TRBD1. With V trimmed by 4 bases and J by 0 bases, 3 bases remained unmatched. CDR3 length: 14 residues. Germline CDR1 is GTSNPN and CDR2 is SVGIG (reference sequence). CDR3 in amino acids: CAWTWDRVNTEAFF. The CDR3 region has the DNA TGTGCCTGGACCTGGGACAGGGTGAACACTGAAGCTTTCTTT.

The J gene is TRBJ2-7, the V gene TRBV27, with 8 bases aligning to TRBD1. This CDR3 has 15 residues. The trim removed 1 base at V and 4 bases at J, leaving 6 bases unmatched. Germline lookup yields CDR1 MNHEY and CDR2 SMNVEV (reference sequence). This chain's CDR3 is CASSLYTGGVYEQYF. The CDR3 DNA reads TGTGCCAGCAGTTTATATACAGGGGGAGTGTACGAGCAGTACTTC.

The J gene is TRBJ2-1, the V gene TRBV4-2; 15 bases map to TRBD2. CDR3 length: 19 amino acids. Germline V gives CDR1 LGHNA, CDR2 YNFKEQ. V was clipped by 3 bases and J by 6 bases; unmatched bases: 12. The CDR3: CASSHSGLAGGSRGNEQFF. The CDR3 region has the DNA TGTGCCAGCAGCCATTCGGGACTAGCGGGAGGTAGCCGGGGCAATGAGCAGTTCTTC.

This clone was counted only a few times. The junction departs from the called germline gene at one end, perhaps through a read error. The V call is TRBV10-2, the J call TRBJ2-1; 9 positions agree with TRBD2. CDR1 and CDR2 (germline): WSHSY, SAAADI. This CDR3 is built from 18 residues. CDR3 nucleotide sequence: TGCGCCACCAGTGATCTCTGGGGACGGCTAGCGGGAATTGATGAGCAGTTCTTC. It yields the protein CATSDLWGRLAGIDEQFF.

The V call is TRBV9, the J call TRBJ2-1; 12 nucleotides align to TRBD2. Germline CDR1 and CDR2: SGDLS and YYNGEE. The CDR3 is 16 residues long. The V gene end was trimmed by 1 base and the J gene end by 9 bases; junction bases not matched to a gene: 8. The CDR3 protein is CASSVLAGGPPGEQFF. The CDR3 bases are TGTGCCAGCAGCGTACTAGCGGGAGGGCCTCCGGGTGAGCAGTTCTTC.

The V gene is TRBV5-1, the J gene TRBJ2-1; 7 bases fit TRBD2. Per germline, CDR1 SGHRS and CDR2 YFSETQ. This CDR3 is built from 15 residues. Trimming at V came to 0 bases and at J to 9 bases, leaving 9 bases not matched to a gene. The CDR3 spells CASSLGGGFIIEQFF. The CDR3 bases are TGCGCCAGCAGCTTGGGGGGGGGTTTCATCATTGAGCAGTTCTTC. The full variable domain, completed using reference TRBV5-1 and TRBJ2-1, is KAGVTQTPRYLIKTRGQQVTLSCSPISGHRSVSWYQQTPGQGLQFLFEYFSETQRNKGNFPGRFSGRQFSNSRSEMNVSTLELGDSALYLCASSLGGGFIIEQFFGPGTRLTVL.

The chain employs TRBV7-2 and TRBJ2-7, with TRBD1 matching 8 bases. This CDR3 is built from 14 residues. J gave up 5 bases and V 3 bases, and 6 bases lay outside the gene matches. Germline V lookup: CDR1 SGHTA, CDR2 FQGNSA. The CDR3 sequence: CASSFRGHRDEQYF. The CDR3 DNA sequence: TGTGCCAGCAGCTTCAGGGGGCATCGGGACGAGCAGTACTTC.

The chain links TRBV4-2 to TRBJ2-2; 8 positions match TRBD2. V was clipped by 1 base and J by 4 bases; unmatched bases: 17. The CDR3 is 20 amino acids. Germline V gene lookup returns CDR1 LGHNA and CDR2 YNFKEQ. CDR3 sequence: CASSQVGRTWGTSGTGELFF. The CDR3, as DNA: TGTGCCAGCAGCCAAGTGGGCCGAACCTGGGGAACTAGCGGCACCGGGGAGCTGTTTTTT.

This chain connects TRBV13 to TRBJ1-2; D gene unclear. Germline V lookup: CDR1 PRHDT, CDR2 FYEKMQ (reference sequence). CDR3 length: 15 residues. V was clipped by 0 bases and J by 1 base, with 9 bases between them. CDR3 protein: CASSLGQAVNYGYTF. The CDR3 nucleotides read TGTGCCAGCAGCTTAGGGCAGGCAGTTAACTATGGCTACACCTTC.

The DNA of the CDR3 is TGTGCCAGCAGTTCTGGACAGGGGGCTACTAATGAAAAACTGTTTTTT. Its protein is CASSSGQGATNEKLFF. V usage is TRBV28 and J usage is TRBJ1-4; the match to TRBD1 covers 11 bases. Germline V lookup: CDR1 MDHEN, CDR2 SYDVKM. The CDR3 consists of 16 residues. V was clipped by 4 bases and J by 2 bases; unmatched bases: 3.

The V and J genes are TRBV27 and TRBJ2-7, with TRBD1 matching over 7 bases. The germline V gene encodes CDR1 MNHEY and CDR2 SMNVEV (reference sequence). The CDR3 has 14 residues. V was clipped by 5 bases and J by 0 bases; unmatched bases: 4. CDR3 in amino acids: CASSRRQGSYEQYF. The CDR3 region has the DNA TGTGCCAGCAGTAGAAGACAGGGCTCCTACGAGCAGTACTTC.

This clone has only a few counts. The genes are TRBV4-2 and TRBJ2-7, with a weak D call TRBD2 (6 bases). Trimming removed 3 bases from V and 2 bases from J, with 11 bases in between. Germline CDR1 reads LGHNA; CDR2 reads YNFKEQ. CDR3 length equals 14 residues. CDR3 in amino acids: CASSHGDCPYEQYF. In DNA, the CDR3 is TGTGCCAGCAGCCACGGGGACTGCCCCTACGAGCAGTACTTC.

Of note for this clone: Additional DNA sequences in this sample encode the identical CDR3. The V call is TRBV7-9, the J call TRBJ1-1, with a tentative D call TRBD1 (6 bases). The V and J ends lost 8 bases and 3 bases respectively, with 16 bases between them. CDR3 size: 14 residues. Germline values: CDR1 SEHNR, CDR2 FQNEAQ (reference sequence). CDR3 region: CASFRGGEDTEAFF. The CDR3 nucleotides read TGTGCCAGCTTTAGGGGGGGCGAAGACACTGAAGCTTTCTTT.